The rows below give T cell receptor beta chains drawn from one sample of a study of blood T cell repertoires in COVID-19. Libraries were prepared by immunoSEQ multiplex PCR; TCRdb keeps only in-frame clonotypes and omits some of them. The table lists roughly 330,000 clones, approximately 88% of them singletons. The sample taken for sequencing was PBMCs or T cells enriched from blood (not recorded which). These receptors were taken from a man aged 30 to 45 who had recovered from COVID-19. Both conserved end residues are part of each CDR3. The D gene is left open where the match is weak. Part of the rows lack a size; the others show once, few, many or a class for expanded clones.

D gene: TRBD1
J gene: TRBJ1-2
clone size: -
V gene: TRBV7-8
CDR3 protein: CASSIDPLRVRGQSYGYTF
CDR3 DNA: TGTGCCAGCAGCATAGACCCTCTCCGGGTCAGGGGGCAGTCTTATGGCTACACCTTC

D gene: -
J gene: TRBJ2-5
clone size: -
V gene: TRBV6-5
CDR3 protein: CASSYIRGEQETQYF
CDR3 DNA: TGTGCCAGCAGTTACATCAGGGGCGAGCAAGAGACCCAGTACTTC

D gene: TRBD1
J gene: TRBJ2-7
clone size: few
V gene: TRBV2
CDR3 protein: CASRMTGGSYEQYF
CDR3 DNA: TGTGCCAGCAGGATGACAGGGGGTTCCTACGAGCAGTACTTC

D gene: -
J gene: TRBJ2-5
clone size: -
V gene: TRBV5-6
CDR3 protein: CASSRTLQETQYF
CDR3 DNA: TGTGCCAGCAGCCGGACACTTCAAGAGACCCAGTACTTC

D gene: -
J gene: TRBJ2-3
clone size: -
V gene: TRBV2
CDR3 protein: CASSDGVSDTQYF
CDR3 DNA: TGTGCCAGCAGTGACGGGGTGTCAGATACGCAGTATTTT

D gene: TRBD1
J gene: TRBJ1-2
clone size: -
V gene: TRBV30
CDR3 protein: CAWLGDSANYGYTF
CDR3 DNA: TGTGCCTGGTTAGGGGACAGCGCTAACTATGGCTACACCTTC

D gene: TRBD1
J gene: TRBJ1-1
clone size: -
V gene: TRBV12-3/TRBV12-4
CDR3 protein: CASSLDRGRAFF
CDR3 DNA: TGTGCCAGCAGTTTAGACAGGGGGCGAGCTTTCTTT

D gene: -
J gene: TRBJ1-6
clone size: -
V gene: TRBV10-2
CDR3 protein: CASSEGQNSPLHF
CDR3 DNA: TGCGCCAGCAGTGAGGGACAGAATTCACCCCTCCACTTT

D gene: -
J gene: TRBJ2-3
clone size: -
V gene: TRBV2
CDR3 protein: CASRRSGTDTQYF
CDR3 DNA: TGTGCCAGCAGGCGCAGCGGCACAGATACGCAGTATTTT

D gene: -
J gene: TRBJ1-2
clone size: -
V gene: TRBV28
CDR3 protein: CASVGGAYGYTF
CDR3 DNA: TGTGCCAGCGTTGGCGGGGCGTATGGCTACACCTTC

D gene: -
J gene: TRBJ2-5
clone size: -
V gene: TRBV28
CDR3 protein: CASSFVPGTTQETQYF
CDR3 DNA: TGTGCCAGCAGTTTTGTTCCAGGTACCACACAAGAGACCCAGTACTTC

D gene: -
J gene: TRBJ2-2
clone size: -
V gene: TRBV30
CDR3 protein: CAWSVSLGELFF
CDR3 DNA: TGTGCCTGGAGTGTCTCGTTAGGGGAGCTGTTTTTT

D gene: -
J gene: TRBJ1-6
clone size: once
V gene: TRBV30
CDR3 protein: CAWSPTRQGGMLASPLHF
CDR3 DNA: TGTGCCTGGTCCCCTACGCGGCAGGGAGGGATGCTGGCTTCACCCCTCCACTTT

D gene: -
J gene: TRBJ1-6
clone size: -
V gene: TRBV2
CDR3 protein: CASSERFGGSPLHF
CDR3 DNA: TGTGCCAGCAGCGAAAGGTTCGGGGGTTCACCCCTCCACTTT

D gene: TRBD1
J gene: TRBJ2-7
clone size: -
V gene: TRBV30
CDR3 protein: CAWSPGQGVYEQYF
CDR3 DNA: TGTGCCTGGAGTCCGGGACAGGGGGTCTACGAGCAGTACTTC

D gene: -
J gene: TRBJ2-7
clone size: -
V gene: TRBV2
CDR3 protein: CASSEGVVLSYEQYF
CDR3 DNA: TGTGCCAGCAGCGAGGGGGTTGTCCTTTCCTACGAGCAGTACTTC

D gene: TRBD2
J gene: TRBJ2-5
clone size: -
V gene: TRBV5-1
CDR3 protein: CASSLIAGGEETQYF
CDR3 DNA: TGCGCCAGCAGCTTAATAGCGGGGGGCGAAGAGACCCAGTACTTC

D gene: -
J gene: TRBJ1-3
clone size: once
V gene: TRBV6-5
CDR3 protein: CATTEGGGNTIYF
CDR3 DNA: TGTGCCACTACGGAAGGGGGTGGAAACACCATATATTTT

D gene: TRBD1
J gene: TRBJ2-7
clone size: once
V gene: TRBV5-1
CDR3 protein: CASSGGQGAYEQYF
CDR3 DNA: TGCGCCAGTTCCGGGGGACAGGGCGCCTACGAGCAGTACTTC

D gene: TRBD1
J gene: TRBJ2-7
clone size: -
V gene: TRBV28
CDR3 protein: CASSSSGTGHEQYF
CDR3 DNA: TGTGCCAGCAGTTCGTCCGGGACAGGGCACGAGCAGTACTTC

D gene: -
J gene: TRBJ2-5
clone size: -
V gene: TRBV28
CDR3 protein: CASSSGETQYF
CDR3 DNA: TGTGCCAGCAGTTCGGGAGAGACCCAGTACTTC

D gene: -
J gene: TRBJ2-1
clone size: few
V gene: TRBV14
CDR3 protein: CASSQDIAAQFF
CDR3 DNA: TGTGCCAGCAGCCAAGATATCGCGGCGCAGTTCTTC

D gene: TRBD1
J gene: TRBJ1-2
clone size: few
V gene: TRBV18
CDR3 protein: CASSPGQGGYGYTF
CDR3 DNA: TGTGCCAGCTCACCGGGACAGGGGGGGTATGGCTACACCTTC

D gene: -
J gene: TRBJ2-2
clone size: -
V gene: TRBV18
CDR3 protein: CASSPLSSNTGELFF
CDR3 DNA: TGTGCCAGCTCACCACTCAGTTCGAACACCGGGGAGCTGTTTTTT

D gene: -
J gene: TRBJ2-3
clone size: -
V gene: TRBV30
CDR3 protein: CAWGDFTDTQYF
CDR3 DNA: TGTGCCTGGGGGGACTTCACAGATACGCAGTATTTT

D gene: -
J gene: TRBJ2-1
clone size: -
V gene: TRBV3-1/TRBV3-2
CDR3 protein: CASSQERQGLGNEQFF
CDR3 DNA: TGTGCCAGCAGCCAAGAGCGGCAGGGGCTTGGCAATGAGCAGTTCTTC

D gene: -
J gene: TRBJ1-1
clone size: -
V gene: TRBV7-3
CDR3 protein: CASSLGHGNTEAFF
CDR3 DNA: TGTGCCAGCAGCTTAGGGCATGGGAACACTGAAGCTTTCTTT

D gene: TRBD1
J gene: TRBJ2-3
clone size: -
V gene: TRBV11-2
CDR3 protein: CASSLVWTGEGRTDTQYF
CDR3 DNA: TGTGCCAGCAGCTTAGTATGGACAGGGGAAGGGCGCACAGATACGCAGTATTTT

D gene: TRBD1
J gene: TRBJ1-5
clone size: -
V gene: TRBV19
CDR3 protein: CASTARQGGYQPQHF
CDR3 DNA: TGTGCCAGTACCGCGAGACAGGGTGGGTATCAGCCCCAGCATTTT

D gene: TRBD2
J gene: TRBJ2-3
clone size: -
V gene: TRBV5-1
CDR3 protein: CASCSGGHTDTQYF
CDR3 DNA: TGCGCCAGCTGCAGCGGGGGGCACACAGATACGCAGTATTTT

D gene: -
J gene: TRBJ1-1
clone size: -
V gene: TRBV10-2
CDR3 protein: CASTPGPKYTEAFF
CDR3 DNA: TGCGCCAGCACCCCAGGTCCCAAGTACACTGAAGCTTTCTTT

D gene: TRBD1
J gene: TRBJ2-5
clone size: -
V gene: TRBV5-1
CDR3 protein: CASSLTGGNGQETQYF
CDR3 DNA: TGCGCCAGCAGCCTGACAGGGGGCAATGGCCAAGAGACCCAGTACTTC

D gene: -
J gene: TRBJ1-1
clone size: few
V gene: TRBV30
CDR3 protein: CAWKPGNTEAFF
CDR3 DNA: TGTGCCTGGAAGCCGGGAAACACTGAAGCTTTCTTT

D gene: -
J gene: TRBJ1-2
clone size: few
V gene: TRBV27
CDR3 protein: CASSLIGVQGYTF
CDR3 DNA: TGTGCCAGCAGTTTGATCGGGGTGCAAGGCTACACCTTC

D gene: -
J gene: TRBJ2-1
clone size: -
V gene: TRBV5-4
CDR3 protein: CASSFAGASEQFF
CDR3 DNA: TGTGCCAGCAGCTTTGCAGGGGCAAGTGAGCAGTTCTTC

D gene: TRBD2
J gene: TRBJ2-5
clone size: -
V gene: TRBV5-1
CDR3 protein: CASSWSGGPGGETQYF
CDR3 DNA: TGCGCCAGCAGCTGGTCGGGGGGCCCGGGAGGGGAGACCCAGTACTTC

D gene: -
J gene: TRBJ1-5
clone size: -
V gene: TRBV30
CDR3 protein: CAWSVDRGSGNQPQHF
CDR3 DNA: TGTGCCTGGAGTGTAGATAGGGGAAGTGGCAATCAGCCCCAGCATTTT

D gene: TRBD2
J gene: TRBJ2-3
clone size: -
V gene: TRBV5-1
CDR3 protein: CASRMVGTSVDTQYF
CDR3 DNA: TGCGCCAGCAGGATGGTTGGCACTAGCGTTGATACGCAGTATTTT

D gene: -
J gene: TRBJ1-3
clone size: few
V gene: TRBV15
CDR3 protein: CATSRGFAGSGNTIYF
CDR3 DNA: TGTGCCACCAGCAGAGGATTCGCCGGGTCTGGAAACACCATATATTTT

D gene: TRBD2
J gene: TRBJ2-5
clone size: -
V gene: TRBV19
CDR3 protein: CASSRTSGTQETQYF
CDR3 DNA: TGTGCCAGTAGTAGGACTAGCGGGACCCAAGAGACCCAGTACTTC

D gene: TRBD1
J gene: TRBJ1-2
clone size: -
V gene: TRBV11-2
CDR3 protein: CASSRDRGNYGYTF
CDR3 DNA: TGTGCCAGCAGCCGGGACAGGGGGAACTATGGCTACACCTTC

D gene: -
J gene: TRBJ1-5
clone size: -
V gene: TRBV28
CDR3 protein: CASSFGGSNQPQHF
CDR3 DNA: TGTGCCAGCAGTTTTGGGGGGAGCAATCAGCCCCAGCATTTT

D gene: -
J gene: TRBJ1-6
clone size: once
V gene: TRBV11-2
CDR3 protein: CASSLQRGSPLHF
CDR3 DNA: TGTGCCAGCAGCCTCCAACGAGGTTCACCCCTCCACTTT

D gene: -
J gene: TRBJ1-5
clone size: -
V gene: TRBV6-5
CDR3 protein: CASSYGRAQPQHF
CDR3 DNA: TGTGCCAGCAGTTACGGGAGGGCTCAGCCCCAGCATTTT

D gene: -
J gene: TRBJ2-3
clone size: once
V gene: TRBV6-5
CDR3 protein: CASSYLGAQLDTQYF
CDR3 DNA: TGTGCCAGCAGTTACCTGGGGGCCCAATTAGATACGCAGTATTTT

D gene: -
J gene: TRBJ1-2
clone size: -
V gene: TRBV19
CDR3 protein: CASSNRDGGYGYTF
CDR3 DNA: TGTGCCAGTAGTAACAGGGATGGGGGATATGGCTACACCTTC

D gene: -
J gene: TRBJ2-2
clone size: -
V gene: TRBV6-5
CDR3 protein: CASSYTVSNTGELFF
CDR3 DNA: TGTGCCAGCAGTTACACAGTTTCGAACACCGGGGAGCTGTTTTTT

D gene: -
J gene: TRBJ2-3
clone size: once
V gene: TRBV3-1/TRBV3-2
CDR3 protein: CASSRSGTSTDTQYF
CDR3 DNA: TGTGCCAGCAGCCGAAGCGGCACTAGCACAGATACGCAGTATTTT

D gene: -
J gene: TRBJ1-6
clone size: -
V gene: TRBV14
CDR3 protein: CASSQWRSPLHF
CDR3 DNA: TGTGCCAGCAGCCAGTGGCGGTCACCCCTCCACTTT

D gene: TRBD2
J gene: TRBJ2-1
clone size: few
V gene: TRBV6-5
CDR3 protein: CASSPGGFFEQFF
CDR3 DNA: TGTGCCAGCAGTCCGGGGGGGTTTTTTGAGCAGTTCTTC

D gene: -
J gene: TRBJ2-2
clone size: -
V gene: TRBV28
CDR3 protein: CASGSGGTYTGELFF
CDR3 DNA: TGTGCCAGCGGCTCAGGAGGGACCTACACCGGGGAGCTGTTTTTT

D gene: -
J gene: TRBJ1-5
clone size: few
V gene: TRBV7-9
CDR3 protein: CASSFTGSQPQHF
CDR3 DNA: TGTGCCAGCAGCTTTACAGGGAGTCAGCCCCAGCATTTT

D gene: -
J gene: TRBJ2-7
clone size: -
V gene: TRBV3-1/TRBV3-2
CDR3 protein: CASSQEPSSISYEQYF
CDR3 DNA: TGTGCCAGCAGCCAAGAACCCTCTAGTATCTCCTACGAGCAGTACTTC

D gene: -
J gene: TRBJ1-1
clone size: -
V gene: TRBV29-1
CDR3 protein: CSVPEWGHGTEAFF
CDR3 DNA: TGCAGCGTTCCGGAATGGGGGCATGGCACTGAAGCTTTCTTT